One sample yielded the 18 T cell receptor beta chains listed below, sequenced in a study of immune evolution from preneoplasia to lung adenocarcinoma. TCRdb's copy holds only in-frame clones and misses some; the assay was immunoSEQ multiplex PCR. The sample shows approximately 6,200 clones, 65% to 80% of them seen only once. Sequencing used FFPE minimally invasive lung adenocarcinoma tissue. The receptors come from a person aged 50 or older with lung adenocarcinoma.

The V gene is TRBV18, the J gene TRBJ1-6; maybe TRBD1 (5 bases). Per germline, CDR1 KGHSH and CDR2 LQKENI. The CDR3 is 14 amino acids. V was shortened by 5 bases and J by 7 bases, with 12 bases between the two germline ends. CDR3 residues: CASSLSRANSPLHF. The DNA of the CDR3 is TGTGCCAGCTCATTATCCAGGGCCAATTCACCCCTCCACTTT.

The gene calls are TRBV27 and TRBJ2-3; no firm D call. Trimming pared 6 bases from V and 0 bases from J, leaving 13 bases between. The germline V gene encodes CDR1 MNHEY and CDR2 SMNVEV (reference sequence). The CDR3 runs 15 residues. As DNA, the CDR3 is TGTGCCAGCAGCCAAAGGTCGGCTAGCACAGATACGCAGTATTTT. Encoded protein: CASSQRSASTDTQYF.

The genes are TRBV28 and TRBJ2-2; 8 bases are shared with TRBD1. Trimming at V came to 4 bases and at J to 8 bases, leaving 9 bases not matched to a gene. The CDR3 runs 15 residues. Germline V gives CDR1 MDHEN, CDR2 SYDVKM. CDR3 DNA sequence: TGTGCCAGCAGTTCGTGGACAGGGACAACTGGGGAGCTGTTTTTT. Translated: CASSSWTGTTGELFF.

The CDR3 coding sequence is TGTGCCAGCAGCCCAGGGCTGAGCAATCAGCCCCAGCATTTT. Translation gives CASSPGLSNQPQHF. The rearrangement joins TRBV9 to TRBJ1-5; TRBD1 is a possible D gene (5 bases). V was cut by 4 bases and J by 1 base, with 9 bases left in between. The CDR3 runs to 14 residues. The V gene's germline CDR1 is SGDLS and CDR2 YYNGEE. The full variable domain, in which reference TRBV9 and TRBJ1-5 provide the parts outside the CDR3, is DSGVTQTPKHLITATGQRVTLRCSPRSGDLSVYWYQQSLDQGLQFLIQYYNGEERAKGNILERFSAQQFPDLHSELNLSSLELGDSALYFCASSPGLSNQPQHFGDGTRLSIL.

In its sample, this clone was seen once. The chain joins TRBV5-1 to TRBJ2-5; the match to TRBD1 covers 7 bases. The end of the DNA is better explained by TRBJ2-7, so the J call may be wrong. The CDR3 totals 16 residues. Germline V CDR1 and CDR2: SGHRS, YFSETQ. CDR3: CASSLVTGRGYNEQYF. The DNA for the CDR3 is TGCGCCAGCAGCTTGGTGACGGGCAGGGGGTACAACGAGCAGTACTTC.

V is TRBV4-2 and J is TRBJ1-1, with D hard to call. The V gene lost 0 bases and the J gene lost 0 bases, with 8 bases spanning the gap. The CDR3 is 15 residues long. Germline-derived CDR1 and CDR2 are LGHNA and YNFKEQ. In DNA, the CDR3 is TGTGCCAGCAGCCAAGAGGGTTTGATGAACACTGAAGCTTTCTTT. This sequence encodes CASSQEGLMNTEAFF.

The V and J genes are TRBV4-2 and TRBJ2-3; 16 nucleotides align to TRBD2. V was pared by 6 bases and J by 1 base, with 7 bases of the junction left unmatched. CDR1 LGHNA and CDR2 YNFKEQ come from the germline V gene. The CDR3 is 18 residues long. CDR3 DNA sequence: TGTGCCAGCAGTCCGGGACTAGCGGGAGGGCCGCGCACAGATACGCAGTATTTT. This encodes CASSPGLAGGPRTDTQYF.

V and J are TRBV25-1 and TRBJ1-2; no reliable D call. Trimming left V 3 bases short and J 1 base short, with 9 bases between. This CDR3 comprises 14 residues. Germline V gives CDR1 MGHDK, CDR2 SYGVNS. The CDR3 reads CASSDKALNYGYTF. CDR3 sequence (DNA): TGTGCCAGCAGTGATAAGGCGCTTAACTATGGCTACACCTTC.

This clone was seen a few times. The chain links TRBV2 to TRBJ2-1; TRBD2 aligns across 14 bases. The CDR3 totals 14 residues. Unmatched junction bases numbered 6, after V lost 9 bases and J lost 8 bases. Germline loops: CDR1 SNHLY, CDR2 FYNNEI. CDR3 bases: TGTGCCAGAGCCGGGACTAGCGGGAGAGATGAGCAGTTCTTC. Translated, it gives CARAGTSGRDEQFF.

The chain links TRBV27 to TRBJ2-7; perhaps TRBD1 as D (6 bases). This CDR3 region has 12 residues. CDR1 is MNHEY, CDR2 SMNVEV, per germline (reference sequence). The ends were cut back, 7 bases at V and 8 bases at J, with 15 bases in the middle. The CDR3 sequence is CASTSTGSQQYF. DNA for the CDR3: TGTGCCAGCACATCGACAGGAAGCCAGCAGTACTTC.

J is TRBJ2-2 and V is TRBV28, with D uncertain. Germline loops: CDR1 MDHEN, CDR2 SYDVKM. The V gene lost 6 bases and the J gene lost 4 bases, with 12 bases spanning the gap. The CDR3 extends over 14 amino acids. CDR3 protein: CASRAAVPTGELFF. CDR3 bases: TGTGCCAGCAGGGCAGCTGTCCCCACCGGGGAGCTGTTTTTT.

The chain couples TRBV11-1 to TRBJ1-2; D remains ambiguous. Trimming took 2 bases from V and 8 from J, leaving 12 bases between them. The CDR3 extends over 13 amino acids. CDR1 and CDR2 (germline): SGHAT, FQDESV (reference sequence). DNA of the CDR3: TGTGCCAGCAGCTTACCCAGCGCCCGGGGCTACACCTTC. Translated: CASSLPSARGYTF.

J is TRBJ2-1 and V is TRBV4-3; 8 nucleotides align to TRBD2. The CDR3 spans 17 residues. The V gene end was trimmed by 0 bases and the J gene end by 3 bases; junction bases not matched to a gene: 7. Per germline, CDR1 LGHNA and CDR2 YSLEER. The CDR3 DNA reads as TGCGCCAGCAGCCAAGAAGATAGCGGGAACCTCTACAATGAGCAGTTCTTC. Its protein is CASSQEDSGNLYNEQFF.

The CDR3: CAISTGTGDQPQHF. The CDR3 DNA is TGTGCCATCAGCACCGGGACAGGGGATCAGCCCCAGCATTTT. This rearrangement joins TRBV10-3 to TRBJ1-5; 10 nucleotides agree with TRBD1. Germline CDR1 and CDR2: ENHRY and SYGVKD. V lost 6 bases to trimming and J lost 5 bases; unmatched junction nucleotides: 4. The CDR3 length is 14 residues.

The sample holds a few counts of this clone. The gene calls are TRBV7-9 and TRBJ2-6; a weak D match, TRBD2 (5 bases). Germline CDR1 SEHNR, CDR2 FQNEAQ (reference sequence). V dropped 4 bases and J dropped 1 base, with 8 bases sitting between them. This CDR3 contains 15 residues. CDR3 sequence reads: CASSSGLSGANVLTF. DNA for the CDR3: TGTGCCAGCAGCTCGGGGTTATCTGGGGCCAACGTCCTGACTTTC.

V usage is TRBV4-1 and J usage is TRBJ2-2; D is possibly TRBD2 (5 bases). The CDR3 is 16 amino acids. Deletions cut 0 bases from V and 2 bases from J, with 10 bases between. Germline V CDR1 and CDR2: MGHRA, YSYEKL. Written as DNA, the CDR3 is TGCGCCAGCAGCCAAGAAATGGGAGCCAACACCGGGGAGCTGTTTTTT. Its translation is CASSQEMGANTGELFF.

CDR3 loop: CASSLGLTDGYTF. CDR3 sequence (DNA): TGTGCCAGCAGCCTGGGACTTACGGACGGCTACACCTTC. The rearrangement links TRBV7-2 to TRBJ1-2, with a tentative D call TRBD1 (5 bases). The CDR3 has 13 residues. CDR1 is SGHTA and CDR2 is FQGNSA in the germline V gene. V lost 5 bases and J lost 8, with 15 bases in between.

This chain joins TRBV5-4 and TRBJ2-7; a weak D match, TRBD1 (6 bases). V lost 2 bases, J lost 6 bases, and 9 bases lay in between. This CDR3 region has 12 residues. The germline V gene encodes CDR1 SGHNT and CDR2 YYREEE (reference sequence). The CDR3, as DNA: TGTGCCAGCAGCTTAACAGGGCTCGAGCAGTACTTC. Its translation: CASSLTGLEQYF. The variable domain in full, completed from reference TRBV5-4 and TRBJ2-7, reads ETGVTQSPTHLIKTRGQQVTLRCSSQSGHNTVSWYQQALGQGPQFIFQYYREEENGRGNFPPRFSGLQFPNYSSELNVNALELDDSALYLCASSLTGLEQYFGPGTRLTVT.